These T cell receptor beta chains were read from a single sample in a study of resident and recirculating memory T cells in vitiligo. Repertoires were generated with immunoSEQ multiplex PCR, while TCRdb's copy carries only in-frame clones and drops some. Of about 45,000 clones listed, 80% to 95% were seen once; the top ten hold about 4.5%. The sequenced sample was blood. The receptor source for this set is a male donor with vitiligo. The CDR3 runs from the conserved cysteine through the conserved F or W. The D gene is left open where the match is weak. Clone size, where shown, is once, few, many, or a class for clones that have expanded.

abundance	d_gene	j_gene	v_gene	CDR3aa
.	TRBD1	TRBJ2-7	TRBV19	CASSKSGTGGFYEQYF
.	TRBD1	TRBJ2-4	TRBV6-5	CASSYSTGQNIQYF
.	.	TRBJ2-1	TRBV5-6	CASTLSTGADGGEQFF
.	TRBD1	TRBJ1-5	TRBV27	CASSNTGGVQPQHF
.	.	TRBJ2-3	TRBV7-2	CASSVQDTQYF
.	TRBD1	TRBJ2-2	TRBV18	CASSPGQGNTGELFF
few	TRBD2	TRBJ2-2	TRBV7-2	CASSFLPGLDPGTGELFF
.	.	TRBJ1-1	TRBV27	CASTRRGTGPDSNTEAFF
.	TRBD2	TRBJ2-5	TRBV11-2	CASNQTSGGSTLYF
.	.	TRBJ1-2	TRBV19	CASSIEGSYGYTF
.	TRBD1	TRBJ1-1	TRBV5-1	CASSFRPGTGTNTEAFF
few	.	TRBJ1-3	TRBV29-1	CSVEPISGNTIYF
.	TRBD1	TRBJ2-5	TRBV19	CASSIGQGQETQYF
.	TRBD1	TRBJ1-3	TRBV7-9	CASSLSTGGGTIYF
.	TRBD1	TRBJ2-3	TRBV7-9	CASSSGTVGPDTQYF
.	TRBD1	TRBJ1-4	TRBV5-1	CASSLQGAYEKLFF
.	.	TRBJ1-1	TRBV7-2	CASSLVQSNTEAFF
.	TRBD1	TRBJ1-6	TRBV7-2	CASSPQGGRGNNSPLHF
.	TRBD2	.	TRBV6-5	CASSYQGTSGPYEQYF
once	.	TRBJ1-3	TRBV11-3	CASSYDRISGNTIYF
.	.	TRBJ2-3	TRBV6-8	CASSVGGRSTDTQYF
.	.	TRBJ1-6	TRBV30	CGTGGKNNSPLHF
.	.	TRBJ2-7	TRBV14	CASSQVLYAYEQYF
once	.	TRBJ2-1	TRBV9	CASSVAGDSYNEQFF
.	.	TRBJ2-7	TRBV21-1	CASSKDREIRRYEQYF
.	TRBD2	TRBJ2-3	TRBV5-4	CASSRSGGAGDTQYF
.	.	TRBJ2-5	TRBV5-4	CASSLGEETQYF
.	.	TRBJ2-4	TRBV27	CARPMGGGSGNIQYF
.	.	TRBJ2-5	TRBV30	CAWSVQGVRKETQYF
once	TRBD2	TRBJ2-5	TRBV5-1	CASSPMRGNGGETQYF
.	.	TRBJ1-1	TRBV7-9	CASSLVSGQQGEAFF
.	TRBD1	TRBJ2-7	TRBV7-2	CASSLLTGGRYEQYF
.	TRBD1	TRBJ1-5	TRBV27	CASSPTGAEQPQHF
.	TRBD1	TRBJ1-2	TRBV5-1	CASSIHPQATGNYGYTF
.	TRBD2	TRBJ2-1	TRBV15	CATSRGLAGASSYNEQFF
.	TRBD1	TRBJ2-7	TRBV27	CASRGLGTGSHEQYF
.	.	TRBJ1-1	TRBV14	CASSPRGGGEAFF
.	TRBD2	TRBJ2-3	TRBV6-5	CASSELAGGRDTQYF
.	.	TRBJ1-1	TRBV25-1	CASKGVGDTEAFF
once	TRBD1	TRBJ2-7	TRBV6-5	CASRRDWDRVYEQYF